This TCR beta chain was captured by sequencing in a study of T cell responses to AZD1222 COVID-19 vaccine. Study results and limitations: Donors, mostly white British, included more females; clonal diversity was possibly underestimated.

Assay used: immunoSEQ multiplex PCR; TCRdb lists only in-frame clones, some missing. The sample includes 100,000 to 150,000 clones, approximately 91% seen only once; the top ten take around 0.98%. This clone occurred a few times. Its antigen is unidentified. V shed 5 bases and J shed 4 bases, with 9 bases lying between them. Looked up from germline, CDR1 is PRHDT and CDR2 is FYEKMQ (reference sequence). CDR3 size: 12 residues. The source is an adult who received the AZD1222 COVID-19 vaccine. The starting material was peripheral blood, obtained 28 days after the second AZD1222 dose. This chain links TRBV13 with TRBJ2-7, with a possible D match to TRBD1 (6 bases). The CDR3 spells CASSPQGYEQYF. CDR3 coding DNA: TGTGCCAGCAGCCCCCAGGGGTACGAGCAGTACTTC.